What follows are 20 T cell receptor beta chains derived from one specimen sequenced in a study of PD-L1 blockade in urothelial cancer. Time point here: pretreatment peripheral blood. Repertoires were generated with immunoSEQ multiplex PCR, while TCRdb's copy carries only in-frame clones and drops some. The data hold tens of thousands of clones, with roughly 82% observed a single time. Source: PBMCs, taken around atezolizumab (anti-PD-L1) treatment. The receptor source for this set is a man in his sixties with urothelial cancer.

The V gene is TRBV7-2, the J gene TRBJ2-3; 7 bases agree with TRBD2. The J segment lost 0 bases and the V segment lost 2 bases, leaving 5 bases of the junction unmatched. Per germline, CDR1 SGHTA and CDR2 FQGNSA. This CDR3 is built from 16 residues. CDR3 nucleotide sequence: TGTGCCAGCAGCTTATCGGGAGCGGGGAGCACAGATACGCAGTATTTT. Residues: CASSLSGAGSTDTQYF.

The chain recombines TRBV28 with TRBJ2-3; D is perhaps TRBD2 (7 bases). The CDR3 contains 15 residues. From germline, CDR1 is MDHEN and CDR2 SYDVKM. V lost 2 bases to trimming and J lost 5 bases, with 14 bases between them. CDR3 nucleotide sequence: TGTGCCAGCAGTTTACCCCGGGGGGCCGGAGATACGCAGTATTTT. The encoded protein is CASSLPRGAGDTQYF.

This clone appeared a few times. The rearrangement links TRBV30 to TRBJ1-1; 8 bases align to TRBD1. V lost 1 base to trimming and J lost 1 base; unmatched junction nucleotides: 2. This CDR3 region has 14 residues. Germline loops: CDR1 GTSNPN, CDR2 SVGIG (reference sequence). The CDR3 DNA is TGTGCCTGGAGTGGGGACAGGACGAACACTGAAGCTTTCTTT. Translating gives CAWSGDRTNTEAFF.

The chain is built from TRBV2 and TRBJ2-7; tentatively, D is TRBD2 (5 bases). The CDR3 runs 14 residues. The germline V gene encodes CDR1 SNHLY and CDR2 FYNNEI. Trimming removed 6 bases from V and 4 bases from J, with 16 bases in between. CDR3 region: CASSEGRGSYEQYF. The DNA of the CDR3 is TGTGCCAGCAGCGAGGGTCGAGGGTCATACGAGCAGTACTTC.

V is TRBV5-1 and J is TRBJ2-3, with 9 bases lining up with TRBD2. After removal of 3 bases from V and 4 bases from J, the junction contained 15 bases not matched to a gene. CDR1 is SGHRS, CDR2 YFSETQ, per germline. This CDR3 has 18 amino acids. The CDR3 here is CASSSPGLAVASADTQYF. CDR3 bases: TGCGCCAGCAGCTCCCCGGGACTAGCAGTTGCCTCCGCAGATACGCAGTATTTT.

V gene TRBV7-2 combines with J gene TRBJ2-3, with D perhaps matching TRBD1 (5 bases). V was shortened by 1 base and J by 0 bases, with 11 bases between the two germline ends. From germline, CDR1 is SGHTA and CDR2 FQGNSA. This CDR3 has 16 amino acids. As DNA, the CDR3 is TGTGCCAGCAGCTTAGGAGCAGGGCTGAGCACAGATACGCAGTATTTT. This sequence encodes CASSLGAGLSTDTQYF. Filled out from reference TRBV7-2 and TRBJ2-3, the complete variable domain reads GAGVSQSPSNKVTEKGKDVELRCDPISGHTALYWYRQSLGQGLEFLIYFQGNSAPDKSGLPSDRFSAERTGGSVSTLTIQRTQQEDSAVYLCASSLGAGLSTDTQYFGPGTRLTVL.

This chain joins TRBV4-1 and TRBJ2-2; D not certain. Germline assignment: CDR1 MGHRA and CDR2 YSYEKL. The CDR3 extends over 15 amino acids. V lost 2 bases and J 1 base, leaving 8 bases between the germline ends. The CDR3 protein is CASSQRVLNTGELFF. The CDR3 bases are TGCGCCAGCAGCCAACGCGTGTTGAACACCGGGGAGCTGTTTTTT.

V and J are TRBV6-1 and TRBJ1-3; possible D gene TRBD1, 6 bases. V gave up 7 bases and J gave up 7 bases, with 17 bases separating them. CDR1 and CDR2 from the germline V gene are MNHNS and SASEGT. CDR3 length equals 14 residues. The CDR3 loop is CASTQPTGSNTIYF. CDR3 nucleotides: TGTGCCAGCACCCAGCCTACAGGGAGCAACACCATATATTTT.

V is TRBV4-2 and J is TRBJ1-4, with 7 positions matching TRBD1. CDR3 length: 13 amino acids. With V trimmed by 3 bases and J by 12 bases, 7 bases remained unmatched. Germline assignment: CDR1 LGHNA and CDR2 YNFKEQ. The CDR3 region is CASSQDLQGQLFF. The CDR3 DNA reads as TGTGCCAGCAGCCAGGATCTACAGGGGCAACTGTTTTTT.

CDR3 residues: CASSLRPGSGNTIYF. The CDR3 DNA follows: TGTGCCAGCAGTTTAAGGCCAGGCTCTGGAAACACCATATATTTT. The rearrangement links TRBV28 to TRBJ1-3; D is uncertain. Germline CDR1 MDHEN, CDR2 SYDVKM. Trimming removed 2 bases from V and 0 bases from J, with 8 bases in between. This CDR3 region has 15 residues. Full variable domain (remainder filled in from reference TRBV28 and TRBJ1-3): DVKVTQSSRYLVKRTGEKVFLECVQDMDHENMFWYRQDPGLGLRLIYFSYDVKMKEKGDIPEGYSVSREKKERFSLILESASTNQTSMYLCASSLRPGSGNTIYFGEGSWLTVV.

This clone appeared once. CDR3 sequence: CASSIGDRTRVGGYTF. CDR3 coding DNA: TGTGCCAGTAGTATTGGTGACAGGACGCGGGTCGGCGGCTACACCTTC. V gene TRBV19 combines with J gene TRBJ1-2; a possible D gene is TRBD1 (6 bases). The CDR3 loop spans 16 amino acids. Germline assignment: CDR1 LNHDA and CDR2 SQIVND (reference sequence). Between the trimmed V and J ends, which lost 3 bases and 8 bases, there was a span of 22 bases.

The chain recombines TRBV2 with TRBJ1-2; 7 nucleotides line up with TRBD1. Germline lookup yields CDR1 SNHLY and CDR2 FYNNEI. The CDR3 runs 13 residues. V trimming: 7 bases; J trimming: 6 bases; junction bases outside the gene matches: 8. This chain's CDR3 is CASKIQGKDGYTF. CDR3 in DNA: TGTGCCAGCAAAATACAGGGGAAGGATGGCTACACCTTC.

The chain recombines TRBV6-5 with TRBJ1-1, with a possible D match to TRBD1 (5 bases). The CDR3 loop spans 15 amino acids. V lost 6 bases, J lost 4 bases, and 18 bases lay in between. Per germline, CDR1 MNHEY and CDR2 SVGAGI. The CDR3 nucleotides read TGTGCCAGCAGCCCCCCGACGGGGAGGGGCACTGAAGCTTTCTTT. Translation gives CASSPPTGRGTEAFF.

This sequence joins TRBV5-6 and TRBJ2-7, with TRBD1 as a possible D gene (6 bases). Trimming took off 5 bases at V and 6 bases at J, with 12 bases between the two ends. The CDR3 consists of 12 residues. The V gene's germline CDR1 is SGHDT and CDR2 YYEEEE. The CDR3 bases are TGTGCCAGCAGAAGTACAGGGTCCGAGCAGTACTTC. Its protein product is CASRSTGSEQYF.

J is TRBJ1-2 and V is TRBV4-1; 8 bases agree with TRBD1. The germline gives CDR1 MGHRA, CDR2 YSYEKL. This CDR3 comprises 17 residues. V shed 2 bases and J 5 bases; nucleotides not matched to a gene: 13. The CDR3 loop reads CASSQTLGGQGAYGYTF. The CDR3 region has the DNA TGCGCCAGCAGCCAAACCTTGGGGGGGCAGGGGGCGTATGGCTACACCTTC.

The chain combines TRBV19 with TRBJ2-3; TRBD2 aligns across 8 bases. Germline assignment: CDR1 LNHDA and CDR2 SQIVND (reference sequence). The CDR3 totals 15 residues. V lost 3 bases and J lost 5; bases outside the gene matches: 7. For the CDR3, the DNA is TGTGCCAGTAGTATCCGGCGGGGGGCCATAGATACGCAGTATTTT. It specifies CASSIRRGAIDTQYF.

The chain couples TRBV4-1 to TRBJ2-7; D unclear. CDR1 and CDR2 from the germline V gene are MGHRA and YSYEKL. V was clipped by 1 base and J by 0 bases, with 13 bases between them. The CDR3 runs 16 residues. The chain's CDR3 is CASSQVMGVSSYEQYF. The DNA for the CDR3 is TGCGCCAGCAGCCAAGTAATGGGCGTCAGCTCCTACGAGCAGTACTTC.

The chain recombines TRBV28 with TRBJ1-5; 8 bases agree with TRBD1. This CDR3 is 14 amino acids long. Germline V gene sequence: CDR1 MDHEN, CDR2 SYDVKM. J was trimmed by 8 bases and V by 2 bases; bases with no gene match: 5. The CDR3 loop is CASSLIRQGKPQHF. The CDR3 coding sequence is TGTGCCAGCAGTTTAATTAGACAGGGGAAGCCCCAGCATTTT.

The CDR3 here is CASSYDSPGPTDTQYF. As DNA, the CDR3 is TGTGCCAGCAGTTACGATTCGCCGGGTCCCACAGATACGCAGTATTTT. V gene TRBV6-5 combines with J gene TRBJ2-3, with D unclear. V gave up 2 bases and J gave up 2 bases, with 14 bases separating them. This CDR3 is 16 amino acids long. Germline V CDR1 and CDR2: MNHEY, SVGAGI.

The V and J genes are TRBV25-1 and TRBJ1-5; no clear D gene. Deletions cut 6 bases from V and 1 base from J, with 13 bases between. Germline CDR1 is MGHDK and CDR2 is SYGVNS. The CDR3 is 15 residues long. The CDR3 bases are TGTGCCAGCAGCCCGGGAGGGTTAAGCAATCAGCCCCAGCATTTT. As protein: CASSPGGLSNQPQHF.